Listed here are 19 T cell receptor beta chains from one sample, sequenced in a study of blood T cell repertoires in COVID-19. Data came from immunoSEQ multiplex PCR; TCRdb stores just in-frame clones and leaves some out. Here the sample spans 180,000 or so clones, 80% being singletons. The sample comprised PBMCs or T cells enriched from blood (not recorded which). These receptors came from a man aged 55 to 70 who had been exposed to COVID-19.

The chain links TRBV6-5 to TRBJ1-6; maybe TRBD1 (6 bases). CDR1 is MNHEY and CDR2 is SVGAGI in the germline V gene. There are 14 residues in the CDR3. Trimming pared 5 bases from V and 5 bases from J, leaving 10 bases between. In DNA, the CDR3 is TGTGCCAGCAGTAAACAGGGAAATAATTCACCCCTCCACTTT. It codes for CASSKQGNNSPLHF.

The chain uses TRBV12-5 and TRBJ2-5; TRBD1 matches 8 bases. Germline V gives CDR1 LGHNT, CDR2 FRNRAP. The CDR3 has 14 residues. V was clipped by 5 bases and J by 1 base; unmatched bases: 3. The CDR3 here is CASGGDRPQETQYF. In DNA form, the CDR3 reads TGTGCTAGTGGTGGGGACAGGCCCCAAGAGACCCAGTACTTC.

The chain couples TRBV9 to TRBJ2-3, with D perhaps TRBD2 (5 bases). Trimming pared 4 bases from V and 0 bases from J, leaving 12 bases between. Per germline, CDR1 SGDLS and CDR2 YYNGEE. The CDR3 runs 15 residues. The CDR3 coding sequence is TGTGCCAGCAGCCAAGTAAGCGGTAGCACAGATACGCAGTATTTT. Translated: CASSQVSGSTDTQYF. The full variable domain, its missing parts supplied by reference TRBV9 and TRBJ2-3, is DSGVTQTPKHLITATGQRVTLRCSPRSGDLSVYWYQQSLDQGLQFLIQYYNGEERAKGNILERFSAQQFPDLHSELNLSSLELGDSALYFCASSQVSGSTDTQYFGPGTRLTVL.

The CDR3 sequence: CATSPLQGNYGYTF. The CDR3 DNA reads TGTGCCACCTCCCCGCTACAGGGAAACTATGGCTACACCTTC. The chain has TRBV19 and TRBJ1-2, with D perhaps TRBD1 (6 bases). The CDR3 is 14 amino acids. V lost 10 bases to trimming and J lost 2 bases, with 17 bases between them. Germline values: CDR1 LNHDA, CDR2 SQIVND (reference sequence).

CDR3 residues: CASRGSTNEKLFF. In DNA form, the CDR3 reads TGTGCCAGCCGGGGGTCTACTAATGAAAAACTGTTTTTT. V is TRBV28 and J is TRBJ1-4, with a tentative D call TRBD1 (5 bases). Trimming removed 8 bases at V and 2 bases at J, with 9 bases between. This CDR3 contains 13 residues. The germline V gene has CDR1 MDHEN and CDR2 SYDVKM. Looking up the rest from reference TRBV28 and TRBJ1-4 gives the full variable domain: DVKVTQSSRYLVKRTGEKVFLECVQDMDHENMFWYRQDPGLGLRLIYFSYDVKMKEKGDIPEGYSVSREKKERFSLILESASTNQTSMYLCASRGSTNEKLFFGSGTQLSVL.

V is TRBV5-1 and J is TRBJ2-1; 8 bases match TRBD1. The germline V gene encodes CDR1 SGHRS and CDR2 YFSETQ. CDR3 length: 15 residues. V lost 8 bases and J lost 2; bases outside the gene matches: 9. The CDR3 nucleotides read TGCGCCAGTGAGCAGGGGGCCCTCACCTACAATGAGCAGTTCTTC. It encodes CASEQGALTYNEQFF.

The chain links TRBV5-1 to TRBJ1-2; D possibly corresponds to TRBD1 (5 bases). CDR1 and CDR2 from the germline V gene are SGHRS and YFSETQ. The germline V and J ends were trimmed by 0 bases and 1 base, with 13 bases remaining between them. CDR3 size: 16 residues. Here the CDR3 DNA reads TGCGCCAGCAGCTTGGAGGGGCGGCCGTTTAACTATGGCTACACCTTC. Translating it yields CASSLEGRPFNYGYTF.

The chain joins TRBV3-1 (or the pseudogene TRBV3-2) to TRBJ1-5, with no clear D. The CDR3 sequence is 13 residues long. V dropped 6 bases and J dropped 7 bases, with 13 bases sitting between them. The V gene's germline CDR1 is LGHDT and CDR2 YNNKEL (reference sequence). CDR3 bases: TGTGCCAGCAGTCCGACTCCCCGGCAGCCCCAGCATTTT. Translating it yields CASSPTPRQPQHF.

Only a few counts were recorded for this clone. This chain joins TRBV11-2 and TRBJ2-1; D might be TRBD1 (8 bases). The germline CDR1 and CDR2 sequences are SGHAT and FQNNGV. The V and J ends lost 3 bases and 7 bases respectively, with 28 bases between them. The CDR3 runs to 19 residues. The CDR3 DNA sequence: TGTGCCAGCAGCTTGCGAGGGACAGGATCCAGCGGGATTAGAAATGAGCAGTTCTTC. Protein: CASSLRGTGSSGIRNEQFF. The variable domain in full, with the rest retrieved from reference TRBV11-2 and TRBJ2-1, is EAGVAQSPRYKIIEKRQSVAFWCNPISGHATLYWYQQILGQGPKLLIQFQNNGVVDDSQLPKDRFSAERLKGVDSTLKIQPAKLEDSAVYLCASSLRGTGSSGIRNEQFFGPGTRLTVL.

The chain employs TRBV19 and TRBJ1-1; no reliable D call. V was shortened by 2 bases and J by 6 bases, with 10 bases between the two germline ends. This CDR3 has 13 residues. Germline V lookup: CDR1 LNHDA, CDR2 SQIVND (reference sequence). The chain's CDR3 is CASSITTRAEAFF. The CDR3 region has the DNA TGTGCCAGTAGTATAACGACTAGGGCTGAAGCTTTCTTT.

V is TRBV7-2 and J is TRBJ2-2; 10 bases agree with TRBD2. The junction had 5 bases not matched to a gene; V was cut back by 1 base and J by 6 bases. The germline gives CDR1 SGHTA, CDR2 FQGNSA. This CDR3 region has 16 residues. The CDR3 sequence: CASSLGASGSPGELFF. CDR3 nucleotides: TGTGCCAGCAGCTTAGGGGCTAGCGGGAGCCCCGGGGAGCTGTTTTTT.

The J gene is TRBJ2-5, the V gene TRBV2, with 7 bases matching TRBD2. The CDR3 runs to 13 residues. CDR1 and CDR2 (germline): SNHLY, FYNNEI. With 7 bases clipped from V and 4 bases from J, the junction kept 6 bases outside the gene matches. CDR3 protein: CASMGGTSETQYF. In DNA form, the CDR3 reads TGTGCCAGCATGGGGGGGACCTCAGAGACCCAGTACTTC.

The J gene is TRBJ1-5, the V gene TRBV19, with D possibly being TRBD1 (6 bases). Trimming took 0 bases from V and 5 from J, leaving 11 bases between them. The length of the CDR3 is 15 residues. Germline loops: CDR1 LNHDA, CDR2 SQIVND (reference sequence). The DNA of the CDR3 is TGTGCCAGTAGTATAGAACTGAACAGGGATCAGCCCCAGCATTTT. Translating it yields CASSIELNRDQPQHF.

The chain carries TRBV14 and TRBJ1-3; the D is unclear. From germline, CDR1 is SGHDN and CDR2 FVKESK. The CDR3 spans 14 residues. The V gene lost 3 bases and the J gene lost 11 bases, with 17 bases spanning the gap. The CDR3 region is CASSHPSSGTPIYF. CDR3 nucleotides: TGTGCCAGCAGCCACCCCTCGTCGGGAACCCCCATATATTTT. The variable domain in full, with the rest retrieved from reference TRBV14 and TRBJ1-3, is EAGVTQFPSHSVIEKGQTVTLRCDPISGHDNLYWYRRVMGKEIKFLLHFVKESKQDESGMPNNRFLAERTGGTYSTLKVQPAELEDSGVYFCASSHPSSGTPIYFGEGSWLTVV.

About this clone: Other nucleotide sequences in the sample specify the same CDR3. The chain has TRBV6-5 and TRBJ2-1, with 8 bases lining up with TRBD1. V gave up 6 bases and J gave up 9 bases; unmatched junction bases: 10. The CDR3 runs 14 residues. The V gene's germline CDR1 is MNHEY and CDR2 SVGAGI. Here the CDR3 reads CASRVQTGGTEQFF. The DNA of the CDR3 is TGTGCCAGCAGAGTACAAACAGGGGGTACTGAGCAGTTCTTC.

This clone occurred once. V usage is TRBV19 and J usage is TRBJ2-1, with 9 bases matching TRBD2. Per germline, CDR1 LNHDA and CDR2 SQIVND (reference sequence). After removal of 6 bases from V and 8 bases from J, the junction contained 8 bases not matched to a gene. The CDR3 runs 14 residues. CDR3 nucleotides: TGTGCCAGTAGCGCCGCGGGAGGGTCCGATGAGCAGTTCTTC. It yields the protein CASSAAGGSDEQFF. Complete variable domain (other parts from reference TRBV19 and TRBJ2-1): DGGITQSPKYLFRKEGQNVTLSCEQNLNHDAMYWYRQDPGQGLRLIYYSQIVNDFQKGDIAEGYSVSREKKESFPLTVTSAQKNPTAFYLCASSAAGGSDEQFFGPGTRLTVL.

In its sample, this clone was seen a few times. This CDR3 reads CASSPGGAGAGDTQYF. For the CDR3, the DNA is TGTGCCAGTAGTCCCGGGGGAGCGGGAGCGGGAGATACGCAGTATTTT. The V call is TRBV19, the J call TRBJ2-3; 8 bases match TRBD2. Unmatched junction bases numbered 12, after V lost 5 bases and J lost 5 bases. CDR1 and CDR2 from the germline V gene are LNHDA and SQIVND (reference sequence). CDR3 length: 16 amino acids.

The chain has TRBV5-4 and TRBJ2-1; 10 positions match TRBD1. There are 16 residues in the CDR3. With V trimmed by 4 bases and J by 5 bases, 9 bases remained unmatched. The germline CDR1 and CDR2 sequences are SGHNT and YYREEE (reference sequence). Here the CDR3 reads CASSPPRGTGDNEQFF. The CDR3 bases are TGTGCCAGCAGCCCACCTCGGGGGACAGGGGACAATGAGCAGTTCTTC.

The chain has TRBV10-3 and TRBJ2-7; D might be TRBD2 (5 bases). Germline V gives CDR1 ENHRY, CDR2 SYGVKD. This CDR3 is built from 16 residues. Trimming took 0 bases from V and 6 from J, leaving 18 bases between them. CDR3 loop: CAISESGFSDETEQYF. The CDR3 DNA sequence: TGTGCCATCAGTGAGTCCGGATTTAGCGACGAGACCGAGCAGTACTTC.